The 7 T cell receptor beta chains below were found in one sample sequenced in a study of T cell repertoires in cytomegalovirus infection. TCRdb reprocessed the reads with MiXCR, giving one entry per CDR3 protein. The table lists 300,000 to 400,000 distinct CDR3 sequences, 9.5% of them singletons. The sequencing sample was made of PBMCs. The receptors derive from a human donor in good health (CMV status not recorded). Some clones in this sample may be carry-over from other donors' samples.

The rearrangement joins TRBV6-8 to TRBJ1-2; D call uncertain. The CDR3 loop spans 13 amino acids. V was cut by 5 bases and J by 5 bases, with 12 bases left in between. Germline V gene data show CDR1 as MNHGY and CDR2 as SAAAGT. CDR3 loop: CASSLYTGYGYTF. CDR3 DNA sequence: TGTGCCAGCAGTCTATATACGGGATATGGCTACACCTTC.

The rearrangement uses TRBV28 and TRBJ1-2; a weak D match, TRBD1 (6 bases). The germline V and J ends were trimmed by 9 bases and 2 bases, with 13 bases remaining between them. The CDR3 covers 13 residues. Germline CDR1 reads MDHEN; CDR2 reads SYDVKM. In nucleotides, the CDR3 is TGTGCCAGTAGAGGGACACCGAACTATGGCTACACCTTC. Protein product: CASRGTPNYGYTF.

V is TRBV7-2 and J is TRBJ1-1; no definite D call. Between the trimmed V and J ends, which lost 4 bases and 1 base, there was a span of 10 bases. This CDR3 spans 14 amino acids. The germline gives CDR1 SGHTA, CDR2 FQGNSA. The CDR3 protein is CASSSNTENTEAFF. The CDR3 nucleotides read TGTGCCAGCAGCTCAAATACAGAGAACACTGAAGCTTTCTTT.

The V gene is TRBV12-3 or TRBV12-4, the J gene TRBJ1-4, with 10 nucleotides matching TRBD1. V trimming: 6 bases; J trimming: 8 bases; junction bases outside the gene matches: 9. The CDR3 is 15 residues long. The CDR3 region is CASSRRTGGNEKLFF. CDR3 nucleotides: TGTGCCAGCAGCAGACGGACAGGGGGTAACGAAAAACTGTTTTTT.

This clonotype appeared many times. V is TRBV28 and J is TRBJ2-6; 9 bases fit TRBD2. The V gene end was trimmed by 6 bases and the J gene end by 0 bases; junction bases not matched to a gene: 12. Germline V gene sequence: CDR1 MDHEN, CDR2 SYDVKM. The CDR3 is 19 residues long. As DNA, the CDR3 is TGTGCCAGCAGCCGAAGGGAAGCGGGAGGCAGCTCTGGGGCCAACGTCCTGACTTTC. It yields the protein CASSRREAGGSSGANVLTF.

This clonotype was detected many times. The chain is built from TRBV7-2 and TRBJ2-5; D remains ambiguous. Trimming removed 1 base from V and 5 bases from J, with 11 bases in between. The CDR3 runs 14 residues. CDR1 is SGHTA and CDR2 is FQGNSA in the germline V gene. The CDR3 sequence is CASSLGPGGETQYF. The CDR3 DNA is TGTGCCAGCAGCTTAGGACCGGGTGGGGAGACCCAGTACTTC.

This clonotype has only a few counts. V and J are TRBV7-9 and TRBJ2-1; TRBD2 aligns across 7 bases. The CDR3 spans 15 residues. Trimming removed 5 bases from V and 8 bases from J; junction bases left unmatched: 12. Germline CDR1 is SEHNR and CDR2 is FQNEAQ (reference sequence). The CDR3: CASSRRWEGRDEQFF. Here the CDR3 DNA reads TGTGCCAGCAGCCGACGGTGGGAGGGCAGGGATGAGCAGTTCTTC.